The 17 T cell receptor beta chains in this list originate from one sample, sequenced in a study of blood T cells in healthy people across ages. The use of a sample-barcoded 5' primer and a J-beta primer mix characterized a second PCR of about 7 to 12 cycles. TCRdb re-called the 5' RACE reads with MiXCR, one entry per CDR3 protein. The data show about a million distinct CDR3 sequences, with roughly 47% seen just once and about a fifth held by the top ten. The sequenced sample consisted of blood. Receptor source: a woman aged 60-75 years in good health.

This clonotype occurred a few times. The genes are TRBV29-1 and TRBJ2-1; D perhaps matches TRBD2 (6 bases). The V gene lost 6 bases and the J gene lost 2 bases, with 14 bases spanning the gap. Germline-derived CDR1 and CDR2 are SQVTM and ANQGSEA. The CDR3 contains 14 residues. CDR3 in amino acids: CSVVRGFAYNEQFF. In nucleotides, the CDR3 is TGCAGCGTGGTACGGGGGTTCGCCTACAATGAGCAGTTCTTC.

This clonotype appeared a few times. The chain carries TRBV10-3 and TRBJ2-1; the D gene could be TRBD1 or TRBD2 (6 bases each). This CDR3 spans 14 amino acids. V lost 6 bases and J 8 bases, leaving 17 bases between the germline ends. The germline V gene encodes CDR1 ENHRY and CDR2 SYGVKD. CDR3: CAIRAPGGTHEQFF. CDR3 DNA: TGTGCCATCAGGGCCCCGGGCGGGACACATGAGCAGTTCTTC.

V and J are TRBV18 and TRBJ2-5; 9 nucleotides match TRBD2. Per germline, CDR1 KGHSH and CDR2 LQKENI. The CDR3 runs 16 residues. The V gene end was trimmed by 3 bases and the J gene end by 1 base; junction bases not matched to a gene: 6. CDR3 in amino acids: CASSPRLAGAQETQYF. CDR3 in DNA: TGTGCCAGCTCACCTCGGTTAGCGGGAGCCCAAGAGACCCAGTACTTC.

The chain has TRBV28 and TRBJ2-5; D could derive from TRBD1 or TRBD2 (5 bases each). Trimming left V 4 bases short and J 0 bases short, with 18 bases between. The CDR3 runs to 17 residues. Germline CDR1 MDHEN, CDR2 SYDVKM. The CDR3 loop is CASSSPPDGAYQETQYF. CDR3 nucleotide sequence: TGTGCCAGCAGTTCCCCCCCCGACGGGGCCTACCAAGAGACCCAGTACTTC.

The sample holds many counts of this clonotype. The CDR3 region is CASSLSAGGSTDTQYF. In DNA form, the CDR3 reads TGTGCCAGCAGCCTCAGCGCAGGGGGCAGCACAGATACGCAGTATTTT. The chain uses TRBV7-9 and TRBJ2-3; 8 bases match TRBD1. Germline V CDR1 and CDR2: SEHNR, FQNEAQ (reference sequence). The CDR3 loop spans 16 amino acids. With V trimmed by 5 bases and J by 0 bases, 7 bases remained unmatched.

The chain links TRBV6-5 to TRBJ1-2; perhaps TRBD1 as D (5 bases). In germline, CDR1 is MNHEY, CDR2 SVGAGI. This CDR3 has 16 residues. Deletions cut 2 bases from V and 7 bases from J, with 20 bases between. DNA of the CDR3: TGTGCCAGCAGTTACCTCCCAAAGGGCAGGGATCGTGGCTACACCTTC. It specifies CASSYLPKGRDRGYTF.

The rearrangement uses TRBV2 and TRBJ2-7; 16 bases are a match to TRBD2. CDR3 size: 17 residues. The germline gives CDR1 SNHLY, CDR2 FYNNEI. V shed 9 bases, J shed 2 bases, and the junction held 10 bases outside the gene matches. The CDR3 DNA reads TGTGCCAGTTTGCCGGGACTAGCGGGAGGGAGGACCTACGAGCAGTACTTC. Protein: CASLPGLAGGRTYEQYF.

The table lists this clonotype with a few counts. This sequence joins TRBV20-1 and TRBJ2-7; 10 nucleotides align to TRBD2. The CDR3 contains 15 residues. Germline V gives CDR1 DFQATT, CDR2 SNEGSKA (reference sequence). With V trimmed by 0 bases and J by 2 bases, 4 bases remained unmatched. In nucleotides, the CDR3 is TGCAGTGCTAGAGATTTAACTAGCGGGACCTACGAGCAGTACTTC. This codes for CSARDLTSGTYEQYF.

In this sample, this clonotype turned up a few times. The chain joins TRBV7-2 to TRBJ1-2; 10 bases are a match to TRBD1. The CDR3 extends over 15 amino acids. V lost 5 bases and J lost 1; bases outside the gene matches: 4. Looked up from germline, CDR1 is SGHTA and CDR2 is FQGNSA. The CDR3 DNA reads TGTGCCAGCAGCACCCGGACAGGGGGTAACTATGGCTACACCTTC. Translating it yields CASSTRTGGNYGYTF.

The CDR3 loop is CATSREAGVEGYTF. The DNA for the CDR3 is TGTGCCACCAGCAGAGAGGCGGGGGTTGAGGGCTACACCTTC. This sequence joins TRBV15 and TRBJ1-2; TRBD1 might be the D (5 bases). V was clipped by 0 bases and J by 8 bases, with 13 bases between them. Germline V gene lookup returns CDR1 LNHNV and CDR2 YYDKDF (reference sequence). This CDR3 has 14 amino acids.

This clonotype showed up just once. This chain joins TRBV6-5 and TRBJ1-1; D gene ambiguous. The V and J ends lost 2 bases and 0 bases respectively, with 16 bases between them. Germline V gene sequence: CDR1 MNHEY, CDR2 SVGAGI. The CDR3 is 17 amino acids. CDR3 sequence: CASSYRGVSGMNTEAFF. In DNA form, the CDR3 reads TGTGCCAGCAGTTACCGTGGGGTTTCGGGAATGAACACTGAAGCTTTCTTT.

The sample holds a few counts of this clonotype. V gene TRBV10-3 combines with J gene TRBJ2-1; D not resolved. Trimming took off 10 bases at V and 6 bases at J, with 16 bases between the two ends. CDR3 length: 13 amino acids. Germline CDR1 is ENHRY and CDR2 is SYGVKD. Here the CDR3 DNA reads TGTGCCAGGGTTGTAGGGCCCCGCAATGAGCAGTTCTTC. Its translation is CARVVGPRNEQFF.

There are a few counts of this clonotype. The V call is TRBV7-9, the J call TRBJ2-7; D perhaps matches TRBD2 (5 bases). Germline assignment: CDR1 SEHNR and CDR2 FQNEAQ (reference sequence). V lost 0 bases, J lost 5 bases, and 8 bases lay in between. This CDR3 has 13 residues. The CDR3 loop is CASSLALEDEQYF. The CDR3 DNA reads TGTGCCAGCAGCTTAGCGCTGGAGGACGAGCAGTACTTC.

At least ten counts were recorded for this clonotype. The gene calls are TRBV5-1 and TRBJ2-7; 7 nucleotides match TRBD2. V trimming: 5 bases; J trimming: 6 bases; junction bases outside the gene matches: 11. The length of the CDR3 is 14 residues. Germline CDR1 and CDR2: SGHRS and YFSETQ. The CDR3: CASRRTSDRGEQYF. For the CDR3, the DNA is TGCGCCAGCAGACGAACTAGCGATAGGGGCGAGCAGTACTTC.

The V gene is TRBV7-9, the J gene TRBJ2-7, with TRBD2 matching 10 bases. The last part of the DNA fits TRBJ2-5 better; the J call may be wrong. CDR3 size: 16 residues. Germline V gives CDR1 SEHNR, CDR2 FQNEAQ (reference sequence). The CDR3 nucleotides are TGTGCCAGCAGCTTTAGACTAGCGGGCTCGGGGGAGACCCAGTACTTC. This translates into CASSFRLAGSGETQYF.

This clonotype was seen only a few times. It is unclear where the CDR3 begins or ends on the DNA, so no DNA is shown, and the CDR3 is as TCRdb lists it. This CDR3 is CSAVSLRASTDTQYF. The gene calls are TRBV20-1 and TRBJ2-3. The CDR3 is 15 residues long, counting both termini. Germline V CDR1 and CDR2: DFQATT, SNEGSKA (reference sequence).

The chain has TRBV7-2 and TRBJ2-1; possibly TRBD2 for D (6 bases). CDR3 length equals 15 residues. The V gene's germline CDR1 is SGHTA and CDR2 FQGNSA. V was cut by 1 base and J by 7 bases, with 14 bases left in between. CDR3 coding DNA: TGTGCCAGCAGCTTAGGCCGGCCAGGGACTAATGAGCAGTTCTTC. It translates to CASSLGRPGTNEQFF.